The count of the clone carrying this T cell receptor beta chain is one. This entry comes from a study of blood T cell repertoires in COVID-19. Germline CDR1 and CDR2: SGHRS and YFSETQ. The CDR3 totals 12 residues. V was pared by 3 bases and J by 6 bases, with 10 bases between. The repertoire was sequenced with immunoSEQ multiplex PCR; TCRdb's copy has only in-frame clones and lacks some. Of a few hundred thousand clones listed, around 85% are singletons. The V gene is TRBV5-1, the J gene TRBJ2-7; D is undetermined. The sequenced material came from PBMCs or T cells enriched from blood (not recorded which). This TCR was sampled from a woman aged 40 to 50 who had recovered from COVID-19. CDR3 nucleotides: TGCGCCAGCAGCTCTCATAGTAGCGAGCAGTACTTC. This codes for CASSSHSSEQYF.